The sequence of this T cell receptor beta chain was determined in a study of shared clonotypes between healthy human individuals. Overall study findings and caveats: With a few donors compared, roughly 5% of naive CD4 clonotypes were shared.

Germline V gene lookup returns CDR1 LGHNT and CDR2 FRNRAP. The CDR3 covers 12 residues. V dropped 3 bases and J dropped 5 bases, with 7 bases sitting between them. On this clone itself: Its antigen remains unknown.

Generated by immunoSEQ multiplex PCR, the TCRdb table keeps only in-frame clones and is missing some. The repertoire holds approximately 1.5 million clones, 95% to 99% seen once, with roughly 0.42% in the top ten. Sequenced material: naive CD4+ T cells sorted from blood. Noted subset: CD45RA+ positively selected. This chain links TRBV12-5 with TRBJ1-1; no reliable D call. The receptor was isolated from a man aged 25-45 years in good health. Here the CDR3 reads CASGFAGTEAFF. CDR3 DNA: TGTGCTAGTGGTTTCGCGGGGACTGAAGCTTTCTTT.